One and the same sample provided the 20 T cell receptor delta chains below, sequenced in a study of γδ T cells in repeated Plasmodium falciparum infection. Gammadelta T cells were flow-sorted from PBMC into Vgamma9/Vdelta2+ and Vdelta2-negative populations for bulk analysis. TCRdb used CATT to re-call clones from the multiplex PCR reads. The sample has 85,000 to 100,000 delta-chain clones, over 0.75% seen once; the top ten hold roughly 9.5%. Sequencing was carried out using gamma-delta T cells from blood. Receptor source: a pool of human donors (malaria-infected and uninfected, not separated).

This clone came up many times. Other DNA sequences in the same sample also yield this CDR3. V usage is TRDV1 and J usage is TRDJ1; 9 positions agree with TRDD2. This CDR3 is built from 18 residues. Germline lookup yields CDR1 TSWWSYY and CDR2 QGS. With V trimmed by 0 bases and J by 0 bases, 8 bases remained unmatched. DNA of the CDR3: TGTGCTCTTGGGGAACTTGACCCCTTCCTACGGCACACCGATAAACTCATCTTT. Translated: CALGELDPFLRHTDKLIF.

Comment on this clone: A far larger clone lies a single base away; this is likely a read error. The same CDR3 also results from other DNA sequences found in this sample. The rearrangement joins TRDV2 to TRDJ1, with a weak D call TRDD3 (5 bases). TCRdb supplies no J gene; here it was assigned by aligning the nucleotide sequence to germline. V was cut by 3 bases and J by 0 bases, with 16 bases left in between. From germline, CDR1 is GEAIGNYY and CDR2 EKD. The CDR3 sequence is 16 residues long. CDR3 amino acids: CACDRTGGLYTDKLIF. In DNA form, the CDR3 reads TGTGCCTGTGACCGTACTGGTGGTTTGTACACCGATAAACTCATCTTT.

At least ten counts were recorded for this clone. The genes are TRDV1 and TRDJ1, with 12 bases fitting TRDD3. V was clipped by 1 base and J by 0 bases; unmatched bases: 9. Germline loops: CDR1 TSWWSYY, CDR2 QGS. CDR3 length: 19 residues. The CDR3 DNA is TGTGCTCTTGGGGAACCCCGAGACTGGGGGATACAATACACCGATAAACTCATCTTT. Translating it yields CALGEPRDWGIQYTDKLIF.

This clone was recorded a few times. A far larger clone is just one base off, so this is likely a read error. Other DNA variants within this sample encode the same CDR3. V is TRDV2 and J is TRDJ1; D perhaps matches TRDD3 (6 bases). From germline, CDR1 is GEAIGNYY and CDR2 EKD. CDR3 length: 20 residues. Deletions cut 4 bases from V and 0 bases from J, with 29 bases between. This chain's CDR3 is CACERLLVVPGDPDTDKLIF. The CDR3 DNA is TGTGCCTGTGAGCGGCTGCTAGTCGTACCTGGGGACCCAGACACCGATAAACTCATCTTT.

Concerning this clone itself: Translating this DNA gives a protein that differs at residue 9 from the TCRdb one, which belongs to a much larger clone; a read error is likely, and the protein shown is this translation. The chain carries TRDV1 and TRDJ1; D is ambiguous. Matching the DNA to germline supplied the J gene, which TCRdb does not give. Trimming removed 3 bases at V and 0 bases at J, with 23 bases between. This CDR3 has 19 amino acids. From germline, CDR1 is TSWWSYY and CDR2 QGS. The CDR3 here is CALGDLSLLPSPYTDKLIF. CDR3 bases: TGTGCTCTTGGGGATCTCTCGCTACTCCCATCCCCGTACACCGATAAACTCATCTTT.

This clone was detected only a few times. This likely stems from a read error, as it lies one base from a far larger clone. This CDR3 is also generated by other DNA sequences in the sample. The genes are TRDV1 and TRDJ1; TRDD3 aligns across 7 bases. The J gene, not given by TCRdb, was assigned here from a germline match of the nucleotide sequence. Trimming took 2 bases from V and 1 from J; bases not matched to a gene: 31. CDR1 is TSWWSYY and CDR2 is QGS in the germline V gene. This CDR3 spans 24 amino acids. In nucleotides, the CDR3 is TGTGCTCTTGGGGAAGGGGAAGGAACGGTCATTCCGGTACTGGGGATTGCCTGCACCGATAAACTCATCTTT. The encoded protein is CALGEGEGTVIPVLGIACTDKLIF.

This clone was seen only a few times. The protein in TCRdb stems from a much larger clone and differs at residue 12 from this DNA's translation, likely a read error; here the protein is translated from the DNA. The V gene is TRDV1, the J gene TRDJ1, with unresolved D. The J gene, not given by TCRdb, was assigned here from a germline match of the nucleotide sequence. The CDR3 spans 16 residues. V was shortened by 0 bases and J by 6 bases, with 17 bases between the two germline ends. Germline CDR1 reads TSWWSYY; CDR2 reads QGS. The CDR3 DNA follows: TGTGCTCTTGGGGAACTAAGCACCGGGACGGCCAATAAACTCATCTTT. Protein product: CALGELSTGTANKLIF.

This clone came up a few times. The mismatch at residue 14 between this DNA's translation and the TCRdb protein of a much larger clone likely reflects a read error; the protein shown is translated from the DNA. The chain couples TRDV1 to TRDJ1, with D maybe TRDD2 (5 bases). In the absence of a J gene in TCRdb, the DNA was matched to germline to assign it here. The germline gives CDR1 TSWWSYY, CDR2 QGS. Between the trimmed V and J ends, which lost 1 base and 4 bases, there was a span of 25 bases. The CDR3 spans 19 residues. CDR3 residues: CALGERPPTQLVQSDKLIF. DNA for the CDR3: TGTGCTCTTGGGGAACGACCCCCTACACAACTCGTACAGAGCGATAAACTCATCTTT.

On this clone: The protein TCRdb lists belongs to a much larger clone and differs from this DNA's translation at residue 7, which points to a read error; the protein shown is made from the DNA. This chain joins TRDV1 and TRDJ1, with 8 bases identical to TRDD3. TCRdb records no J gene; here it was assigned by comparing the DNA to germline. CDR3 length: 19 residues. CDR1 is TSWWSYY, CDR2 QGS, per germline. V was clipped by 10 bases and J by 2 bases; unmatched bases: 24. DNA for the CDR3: TGTGCTCCCCCGCTGTACCGGGGGATAGGGCGAGGTTCTACCGATAAACTCATCTTT. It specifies CAPPLYRGIGRGSTDKLIF.

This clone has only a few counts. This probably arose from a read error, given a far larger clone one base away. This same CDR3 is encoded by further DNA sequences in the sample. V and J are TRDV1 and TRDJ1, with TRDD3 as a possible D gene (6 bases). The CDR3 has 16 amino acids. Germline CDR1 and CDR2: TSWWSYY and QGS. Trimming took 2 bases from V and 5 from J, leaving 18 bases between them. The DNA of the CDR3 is TGTGCTCTTGGGGAAGTTCCCCTGGGGCTCACTGATAAACTCATCTTT. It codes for CALGEVPLGLTDKLIF.

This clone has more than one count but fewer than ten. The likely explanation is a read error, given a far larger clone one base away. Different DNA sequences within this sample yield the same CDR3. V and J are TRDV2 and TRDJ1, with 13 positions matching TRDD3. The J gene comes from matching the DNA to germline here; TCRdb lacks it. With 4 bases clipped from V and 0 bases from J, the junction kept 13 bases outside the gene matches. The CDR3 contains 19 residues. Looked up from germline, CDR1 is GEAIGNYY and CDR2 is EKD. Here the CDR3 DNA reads TGTGCCTGTGATCCTGTACTGGGGGATACGCCTTTGTACACCGATAAACTCATCTTT. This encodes CACDPVLGDTPLYTDKLIF.

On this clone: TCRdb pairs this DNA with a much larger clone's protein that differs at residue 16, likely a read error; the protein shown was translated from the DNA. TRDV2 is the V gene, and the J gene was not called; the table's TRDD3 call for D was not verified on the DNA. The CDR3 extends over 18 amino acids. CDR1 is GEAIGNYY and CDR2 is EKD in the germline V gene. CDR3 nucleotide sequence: TGTGCCTGTGACACCGTGGTTAATAGGAATGGGGGATACGATAAACCCATCTTT. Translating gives CACDTVVNRNGGYDKPIF.

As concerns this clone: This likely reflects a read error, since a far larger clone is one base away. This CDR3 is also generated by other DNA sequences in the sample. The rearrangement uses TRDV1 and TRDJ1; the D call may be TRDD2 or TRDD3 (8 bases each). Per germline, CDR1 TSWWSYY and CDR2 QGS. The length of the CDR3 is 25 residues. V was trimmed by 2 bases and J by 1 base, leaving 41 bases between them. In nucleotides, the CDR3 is TGTGCTCTTGGGGAAGGGGACTTCCTACGTGACCCCTGGGGGAAGTCGACCCGGGGCACCGATAAACTCATCTTT. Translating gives CALGEGDFLRDPWGKSTRGTDKLIF.

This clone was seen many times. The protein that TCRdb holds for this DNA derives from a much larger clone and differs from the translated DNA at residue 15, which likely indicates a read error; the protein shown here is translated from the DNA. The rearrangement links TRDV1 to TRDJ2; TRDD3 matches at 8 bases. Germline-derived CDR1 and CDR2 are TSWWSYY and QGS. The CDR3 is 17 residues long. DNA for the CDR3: TGTGCTCTTGGGGAACTTCGTCGGGGGGGATATGGGCCACAACCCTTCTTT. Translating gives CALGELRRGGYGPQPFF.

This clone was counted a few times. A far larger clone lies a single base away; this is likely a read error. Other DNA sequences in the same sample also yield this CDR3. Written as DNA, the CDR3 is TGCGCTCTTGGGAGCCTTCCGCGAGGCCTTACTGGGGGATACGCGTTTCCCCCGTACACCGATAAACTCATCTTT. Protein: CALGSLPRGLTGGYAFPPYTDKLIF. The rearrangement links TRDV1 to TRDJ1, with 13 bases fitting TRDD3. TCRdb gives no J gene; it was assigned here by matching the DNA to germline. The CDR3 has 25 residues. Germline V gene sequence: CDR1 TSWWSYY, CDR2 QGS.

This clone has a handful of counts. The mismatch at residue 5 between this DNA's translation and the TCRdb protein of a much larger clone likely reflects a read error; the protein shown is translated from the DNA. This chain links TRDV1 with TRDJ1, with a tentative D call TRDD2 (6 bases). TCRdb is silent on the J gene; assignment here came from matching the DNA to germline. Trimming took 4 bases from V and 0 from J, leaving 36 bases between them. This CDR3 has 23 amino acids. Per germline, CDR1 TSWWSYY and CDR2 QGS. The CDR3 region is CALGGLRAFPYDTGAGDTDKLIF. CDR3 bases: TGTGCTCTTGGGGGACTAAGGGCCTTCCCATACGATACCGGGGCAGGGGACACCGATAAACTCATCTTT.

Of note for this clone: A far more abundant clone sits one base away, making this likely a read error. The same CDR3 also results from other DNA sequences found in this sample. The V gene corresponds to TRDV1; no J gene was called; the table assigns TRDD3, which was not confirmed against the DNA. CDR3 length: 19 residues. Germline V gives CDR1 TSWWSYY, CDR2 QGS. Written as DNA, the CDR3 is TGTGCTCTTGGGGAACTATTGGGAGGTAGGACCCTCGTCACCGATAAGCTCATCTTT. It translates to CALGELLGGRTLVTDKLIF.

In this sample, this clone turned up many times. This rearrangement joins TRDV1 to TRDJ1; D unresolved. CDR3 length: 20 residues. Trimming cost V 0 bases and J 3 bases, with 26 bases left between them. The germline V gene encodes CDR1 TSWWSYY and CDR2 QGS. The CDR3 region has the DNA TGTGCTCTTGGGGAACTATCTCGGCGAGTTAGGTTGTTTCGCCCCGATAAACTCATCTTT. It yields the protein CALGELSRRVRLFRPDKLIF.

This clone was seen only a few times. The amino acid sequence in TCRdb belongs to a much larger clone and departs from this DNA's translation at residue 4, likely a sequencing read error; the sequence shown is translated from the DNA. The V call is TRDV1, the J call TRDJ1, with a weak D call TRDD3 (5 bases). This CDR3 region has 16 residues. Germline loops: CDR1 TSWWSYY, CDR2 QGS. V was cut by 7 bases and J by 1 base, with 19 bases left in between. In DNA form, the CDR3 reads TGTGCTCTTGAGGCTCCTGGCTGGGTAATCACCGATAAACTCATCTTT. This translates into CALEAPGWVITDKLIF.

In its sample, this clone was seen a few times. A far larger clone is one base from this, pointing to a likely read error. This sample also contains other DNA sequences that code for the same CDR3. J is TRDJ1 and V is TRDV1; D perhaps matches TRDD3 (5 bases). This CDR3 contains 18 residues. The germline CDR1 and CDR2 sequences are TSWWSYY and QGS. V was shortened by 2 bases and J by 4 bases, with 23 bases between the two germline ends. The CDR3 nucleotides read TGTGCTCTTGGGGAAGCTCGAACGAGGGATGGTGGATGCGATAAACTCATCTTT. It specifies CALGEARTRDGGCDKLIF.